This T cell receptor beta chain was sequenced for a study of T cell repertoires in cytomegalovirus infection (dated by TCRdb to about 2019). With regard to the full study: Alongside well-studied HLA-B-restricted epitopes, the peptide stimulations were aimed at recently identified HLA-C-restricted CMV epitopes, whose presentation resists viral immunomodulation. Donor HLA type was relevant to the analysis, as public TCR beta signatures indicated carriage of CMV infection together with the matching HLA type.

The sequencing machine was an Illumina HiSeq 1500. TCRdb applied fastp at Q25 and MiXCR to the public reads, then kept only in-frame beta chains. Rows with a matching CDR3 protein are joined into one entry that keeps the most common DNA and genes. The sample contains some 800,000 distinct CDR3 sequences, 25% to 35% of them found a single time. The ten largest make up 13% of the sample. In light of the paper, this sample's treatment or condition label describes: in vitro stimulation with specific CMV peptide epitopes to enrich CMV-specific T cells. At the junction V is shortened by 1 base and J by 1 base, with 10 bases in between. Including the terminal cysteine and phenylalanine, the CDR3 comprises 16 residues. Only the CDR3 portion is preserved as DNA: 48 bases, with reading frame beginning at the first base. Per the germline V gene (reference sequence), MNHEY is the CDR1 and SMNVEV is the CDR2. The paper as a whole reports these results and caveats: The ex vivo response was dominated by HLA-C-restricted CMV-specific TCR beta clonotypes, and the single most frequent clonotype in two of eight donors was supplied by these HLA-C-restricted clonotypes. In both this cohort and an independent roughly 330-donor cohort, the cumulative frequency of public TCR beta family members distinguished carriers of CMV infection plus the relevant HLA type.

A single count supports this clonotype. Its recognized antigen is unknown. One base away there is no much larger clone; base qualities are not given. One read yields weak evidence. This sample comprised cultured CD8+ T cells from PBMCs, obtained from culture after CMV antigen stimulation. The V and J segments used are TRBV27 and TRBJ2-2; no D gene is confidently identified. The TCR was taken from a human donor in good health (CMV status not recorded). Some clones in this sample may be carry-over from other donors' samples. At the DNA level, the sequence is TGTGCCAGCAGTTTATGGGCGACGGGGAACACCGGGGAGCTGTTTTTT. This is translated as CASSLWATGNTGELFF.